A selection of T cell receptor beta chains follows, all from one sample in a study of T cell responses to AZD1222 COVID-19 vaccine. Sequenced by immunoSEQ multiplex PCR; TCRdb stores in-frame clones only, minus some. The sample consists of some 120,000 clones, around 86% of them appearing once. The sample in question was peripheral blood, obtained on day 0 of AZD1222 vaccination. The receptors here all came from an adult in good health. The CDR3 runs from the conserved cysteine through the conserved F or W.

v_gene	len	j_gene	CDR3aa
TRBV3-1/TRBV3-2	14	TRBJ2-7	CASSLGTSGGEQYF
TRBV24-1	15	TRBJ2-2	CATSDHRVDTGELFF
TRBV4-2	15	TRBJ2-1	CASSQGSGEDNEQFF
TRBV5-1	14	TRBJ2-4	CASSLAQGSNIQYF
TRBV3-1/TRBV3-2	19	TRBJ2-6	CASSQPRQGESSGANVLTF
TRBV3-1/TRBV3-2	20	TRBJ1-5	CASSPFNLGASVFSNQPQHF
TRBV7-9	15	TRBJ1-1	CASSLGLGVGTEAFF
TRBV5-1	14	TRBJ2-2	CASSSGQGPGELFF
TRBV12-3/TRBV12-4	13	TRBJ2-1	CASRLNRVNEQFF
TRBV9	15	TRBJ2-1	CASSVASVDSVQQFF
TRBV5-5	16	TRBJ1-6	CASSLAGDAYNSPLHF
TRBV13	13	TRBJ1-2	CASSQGANYGYTF
TRBV18	17	TRBJ2-2	CASSPRGHSANTGELFF
TRBV24-1	13	TRBJ2-5	CATSADRVETQYF
TRBV4-3	15	TRBJ1-1	CASSQTDRRYTEAFF
TRBV9	16	TRBJ2-7	CASSVGGQGLSYEQYF
TRBV7-2	17	TRBJ1-6	CASSLGGGGGNNSPLHF
TRBV20-1	11	TRBJ2-1	CSAGGHNEQFF
TRBV11-2	14	TRBJ2-7	CASSLDPGAYEQYF
TRBV6-5	15	TRBJ2-3	CASSFSGGTTDTQYF
TRBV9	14	TRBJ1-6	CASSVGGSNSPLHF
TRBV5-4	16	TRBJ2-7	CASSSSRDTYSYEQYF
TRBV5-1	13	TRBJ2-7	CASSLTGGYEQYF
TRBV6-5	14	TRBJ1-1	CASSQQGAGTEAFF
TRBV23-1	18	TRBJ2-7	CASSQSGQGDQISYEQYF
TRBV5-8	16	TRBJ2-7	CASSLRTGGAGYEQYF
TRBV19	14	TRBJ1-6	CASSIQGTNSPLHF
TRBV5-1	20	TRBJ2-2	CASSILFPGTSGGRSGELFF
TRBV7-8	14	TRBJ1-6	CASSQDYRGSPLHF
TRBV6-6	12	TRBJ2-7	CATARSAYEQYF
TRBV5-4	16	TRBJ2-5	CASSAGTKDAGETQYF
TRBV19	11	TRBJ1-1	CASSMGTEAFF
TRBV4-1	17	TRBJ2-5	CASSQILAGGPRETQYF
TRBV7-2	14	TRBJ1-2	CASSLATQVYGYTF
TRBV21-1	13	TRBJ2-7	CASTILGAYEQYF
TRBV29-1	13	TRBJ1-1	CSVRGLMNTEAFF
TRBV20-1	11	TRBJ1-5	CSEGAGQPQHF
TRBV6-2/TRBV6-3	19	TRBJ2-6	CASSYSARGRFSGANVLTF
TRBV10-1	16	TRBJ2-5	CASRPSRRMGEETQYF
TRBV19	13	TRBJ1-1	CASTPGVDTEAFF
TRBV5-5	18	TRBJ2-6	CASSLVWTAGSGANVLTF
TRBV30	16	TRBJ2-1	CAWSVSWGISYNEQFF
TRBV27	19	TRBJ1-6	CASSLYGFAGGSYNSPLHF